Listed below are T cell receptor beta chains from one sample, sequenced in a study of PD-1 blockade in classical Hodgkin lymphoma. Only in-frame clones appear in the TCRdb table, and some are missing; sequencing was by immunoSEQ multiplex PCR. The sample holds tens of thousands of clones, roughly nine tenths seen once. The specimen was peripheral blood mononuclear cells (PBMCs), collected at baseline. The origin of the receptors is a human donor with classical Hodgkin lymphoma. The CDR3 runs from the conserved cysteine through the conserved F or W. A D gene is named only where the DNA matches it firmly. The size of a clone is reported for some rows only, either as once, few or many, or as a class for expanded clones.

>TRBJ2-5|NA|NA|TRBV7-2
CASSLRDYQETQYF
TGTGCCAGCAGCTTAAGGGACTACCAAGAGACCCAGTACTTC
>TRBJ1-6|few|NA|TRBV7-6
CASSQDSWRNSPLHF
TGTGCCAGCAGTCAGGACAGTTGGAGAAATTCACCCCTCCACTTT
>TRBJ2-7|NA|NA|TRBV2
CASREQDYEQYF
TGTGCCAGCAGGGAGCAGGACTACGAGCAGTACTTC
>TRBJ2-7|NA|TRBD2|TRBV4-2
CASSQDSGSIFYEQYF
TGTGCCAGCAGCCAAGACAGCGGGAGTATCTTTTACGAGCAGTACTTC
>TRBJ2-2|NA|TRBD2|TRBV27
CASSLWREDTGELFF
TGTGCCAGCAGTTTGTGGCGGGAGGACACCGGGGAGCTGTTTTTT
>TRBJ2-2|few|NA|TRBV10-3
CAISESVNKNTGELFF
TGTGCCATCAGTGAGTCAGTTAACAAGAACACCGGGGAGCTGTTTTTT
>TRBJ2-7|NA|NA|TRBV27
CASSLESRPYEQYF
TGTGCCAGCAGTTTGGAGTCGAGGCCCTACGAGCAGTACTTC
>TRBJ2-1|NA|TRBD2|TRBV6-5
CASSYLAGGRNEQFF
TGTGCCAGCAGTTACCTGGCGGGAGGGCGGAATGAGCAGTTCTTC
>TRBJ2-3|NA|TRBD2|TRBV18
CASSPIKTSGGDTQYF
TGTGCCAGCTCACCAATCAAAACTAGCGGGGGAGATACGCAGTATTTT
>TRBJ1-5|NA|NA|TRBV28
CASSLFSGGNQPQHF
TGTGCCAGCAGTTTATTCTCGGGCGGCAATCAGCCCCAGCATTTT
>TRBJ1-1|NA|TRBD1|TRBV5-1
CASSLLPGQGTEAFF
TGCGCCAGCAGCCTCTTACCGGGACAGGGCACTGAAGCTTTCTTT
>TRBJ2-5|NA|NA|TRBV19
CASSGQETQYF
TGTGCCAGTTCAGGTCAAGAGACCCAGTACTTC
>TRBJ1-1|NA|NA|TRBV7-8
CASSLAQWQENTEAFF
TGTGCCAGCAGCTTAGCGCAATGGCAGGAGAACACTGAAGCTTTCTTT
>TRBJ2-7|NA|NA|TRBV18
CASSSKQGPSYEQYF
TGTGCCAGCTCATCTAAACAAGGACCTAGCTACGAGCAGTACTTC
>TRBJ1-6|once|TRBD1|TRBV19
CASTVGDRGISPLHF
TGTGCCAGTACGGTGGGGGACAGGGGAATTTCACCCCTCCACTTT
>TRBJ2-7|NA|NA|TRBV29-1
CSVSGLTYEQYF
TGCAGCGTTAGCGGCTTAACCTACGAGCAGTACTTC
>TRBJ1-5|NA|NA|TRBV1
CTSSQVCRRSNQPQHF
TGCACCAGCAGCCAGGTTTGTCGGAGGAGCAATCAGCCCCAGCATTTT
>TRBJ2-2|NA|TRBD2|TRBV7-8
CASSLREPGLAYTGELFF
TGTGCCAGCAGCTTGCGCGAACCGGGACTAGCGTACACCGGGGAGCTGTTTTTT
>TRBJ1-1|NA|TRBD1|TRBV10-1
CASSEETGLGTEAFF
TGCGCCAGCAGTGAGGAGACAGGGCTGGGTACTGAAGCTTTCTTT
>TRBJ2-2|NA|NA|TRBV7-6
CASSNDRFSISGELFF
TGTGCCAGCAGCAACGACAGGTTTTCGATCTCCGGGGAGCTGTTTTTT
>TRBJ1-5|once|NA|TRBV4-1
CASSQEAQQEVNQPQHF
TGCGCCAGCAGCCAAGAAGCGCAACAGGAGGTTAATCAGCCCCAGCATTTT
>TRBJ1-6|NA|NA|TRBV5-5
CASSLWTVPPLHF
TGTGCCAGCAGCCTTTGGACAGTTCCACCCCTCCACTTT
>TRBJ2-7|NA|NA|TRBV6-1
CASRGVGTGYEQYF
TGTGCCAGCAGGGGGGTTGGGACGGGTTACGAGCAGTACTTC
>TRBJ2-2|NA|NA|TRBV4-1
CASSRGAGGTGELFF
TGCGCCAGCAGCCGTGGGGCAGGCGGGACCGGGGAGCTGTTTTTT
>TRBJ1-1|NA|NA|TRBV9
CASSVQGGNTEAFF
TGTGCCAGCAGCGTTCAGGGAGGGAACACTGAAGCTTTCTTT
>TRBJ2-3|NA|TRBD2|TRBV6-1
CASCEVASGGTDTQYF
TGTGCCAGCTGTGAGGTGGCTAGCGGGGGGACAGATACGCAGTATTTT
>TRBJ2-2|NA|NA|TRBV10-1
CASSEFTGELFF
TGCGCCAGCAGTGAGTTCACCGGGGAGCTGTTTTTT
>TRBJ2-7|NA|NA|TRBV19
CASSWDSGTIYEQYF
TGTGCCAGTAGTTGGGACAGCGGGACGATCTACGAGCAGTACTTC
>TRBJ2-3|NA|TRBD2|TRBV6-1
CASSEGSGGQDTQYF
TGTGCCAGCAGTGAAGGGTCGGGGGGGCAAGATACGCAGTATTTT
>TRBJ1-3|NA|NA|TRBV9
CASSPTGNTIYF
TGTGCCAGCAGCCCAACAGGAAACACCATATATTTT
>TRBJ2-7|NA|NA|TRBV28
CASRKGSVFQSEQYF
TGTGCCAGCAGGAAAGGGTCCGTATTCCAGTCCGAGCAGTACTTC
>TRBJ2-7|NA|TRBD1|TRBV28
CASSIQGMTYEQYF
TGTGCCAGCAGTATACAGGGGATGACCTACGAGCAGTACTTC
>TRBJ2-1|NA|NA|TRBV5-5
CASSLGDNEQFF
TGTGCCAGCAGCTTGGGGGACAATGAGCAGTTCTTC
>TRBJ2-6|NA|NA|TRBV5-4
CASSDGFSGANVLTF
TGTGCCAGCAGCGACGGGTTCTCCGGGGCCAACGTCCTGACTTTC
>TRBJ2-2|NA|TRBD2|TRBV28
CASRPSGLARTGELFF
TGTGCCAGCAGGCCCTCAGGACTAGCGCGCACCGGGGAGCTGTTTTTT
>TRBJ1-6|NA|NA|TRBV28
CATTLGGYNSPLHF
TGTGCCACCACATTGGGGGGCTATAATTCACCCCTCCACTTT
>TRBJ2-5|NA|NA|TRBV4-1
CASSQDRGTQYF
TGCGCCAGCAGCCAAGATCGGGGGACCCAGTACTTC
>TRBJ2-7|NA|NA|TRBV5-1
CASSFGSGPYEQYF
TGCGCCAGCAGCTTCGGTAGCGGACCCTACGAGCAGTACTTC
>TRBJ1-2|NA|NA|TRBV6-5
CASSYLGGFGYTF
TGTGCCAGCAGTTACCTCGGGGGCTTTGGCTACACCTTC
>TRBJ2-3|NA|NA|TRBV27
CASLGADTQYF
TGTGCCAGCTTAGGGGCAGATACGCAGTATTTT
>TRBJ1-4|NA|NA|TRBV6-6
CASSYSSPSEKLFF
TGTGCCAGCAGTTACTCGTCCCCTTCCGAAAAACTGTTTTTT
>TRBJ1-1|once|NA|TRBV9
CASRRGGIGNTEAFF
TGTGCCAGCAGGAGGGGAGGGATCGGAAACACTGAAGCTTTCTTT
>TRBJ2-7|NA|TRBD1|TRBV5-5
CASSFGQGSYEQYF
TGTGCCAGCAGCTTCGGACAGGGATCCTACGAGCAGTACTTC
>TRBJ2-3|NA|TRBD2|TRBV7-9
CASSQLAGSRDTQYF
TGTGCCAGCAGCCAACTAGCGGGATCAAGAGATACGCAGTATTTT
>TRBJ2-1|NA|NA|TRBV4-2
CASSQDRSHNEQFF
TGTGCCAGCAGCCAAGATCGGAGTCACAATGAGCAGTTCTTC
>TRBJ2-3|NA|NA|TRBV9
CASSAISGWGDTQYF
TGTGCCAGCAGCGCCATTAGCGGCTGGGGGGATACGCAGTATTTT
>TRBJ1-3|NA|NA|TRBV28
CASSPRVAGNTIYF
TGTGCCAGCAGCCCCAGGGTGGCTGGAAACACCATATATTTT
>TRBJ1-1|NA|NA|TRBV19
CASSMAGFAEAFF
TGTGCCAGTAGTATGGCCGGGTTCGCTGAAGCTTTCTTT
>TRBJ1-4|NA|NA|TRBV5-1
CASSLGSSTNEKLFF
TGCGCCAGCAGCTTGGGTAGTTCAACTAATGAAAAACTGTTTTTT
>TRBJ2-5|NA|NA|TRBV14
CASSAIQETQYF
TGTGCCAGCAGCGCTATCCAAGAGACCCAGTACTTC
>TRBJ1-3|NA|NA|TRBV7-2
CASSLTDISGNTIYF
TGTGCCAGCAGCTTAACAGACATCTCTGGAAACACCATATATTTT
>TRBJ2-4|NA|NA|TRBV29-1
CSVATPVSIQYF
TGCAGCGTTGCGACTCCGGTTTCAATTCAGTACTTC